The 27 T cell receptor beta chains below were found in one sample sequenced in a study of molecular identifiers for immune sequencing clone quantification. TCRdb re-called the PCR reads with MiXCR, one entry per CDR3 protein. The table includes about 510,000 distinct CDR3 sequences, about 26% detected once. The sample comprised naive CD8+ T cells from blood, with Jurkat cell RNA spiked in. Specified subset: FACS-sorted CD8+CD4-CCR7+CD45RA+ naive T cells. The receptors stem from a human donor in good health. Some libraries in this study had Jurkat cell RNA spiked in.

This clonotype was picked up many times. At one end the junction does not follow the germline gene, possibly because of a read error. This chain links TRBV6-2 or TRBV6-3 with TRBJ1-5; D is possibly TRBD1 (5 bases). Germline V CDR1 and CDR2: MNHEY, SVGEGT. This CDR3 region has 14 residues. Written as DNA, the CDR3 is TGTGCCAGCAGTACGCCCGGGACTGATCACCCCCAGCATTTT. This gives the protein CASSTPGTDHPQHF.

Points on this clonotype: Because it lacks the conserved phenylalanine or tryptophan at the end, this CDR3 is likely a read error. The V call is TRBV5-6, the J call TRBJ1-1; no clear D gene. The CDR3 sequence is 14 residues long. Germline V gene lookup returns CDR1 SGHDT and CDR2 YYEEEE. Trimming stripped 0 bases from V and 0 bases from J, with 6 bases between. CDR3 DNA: TGTGCCAGCAGCTTGGGGTCACTGAACACTGAAGCTTTCCTT. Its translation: CASSLGSLNTEAFL.

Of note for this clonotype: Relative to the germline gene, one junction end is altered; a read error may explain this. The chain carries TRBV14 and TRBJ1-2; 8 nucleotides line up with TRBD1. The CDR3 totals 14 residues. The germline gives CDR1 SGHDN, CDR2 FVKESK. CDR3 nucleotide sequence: TGTGCCAGCAGCCTGAGACAGGGGAACTATGGCCACACCTTC. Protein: CASSLRQGNYGHTF.

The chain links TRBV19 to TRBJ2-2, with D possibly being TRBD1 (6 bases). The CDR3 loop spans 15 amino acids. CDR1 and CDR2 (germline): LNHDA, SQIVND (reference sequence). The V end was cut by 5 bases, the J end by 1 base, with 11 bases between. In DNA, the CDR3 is TGTGCCAGTAGTGTGGACAGTCGGAACACCGGGGAGCTGTTTTTT. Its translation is CASSVDSRNTGELFF. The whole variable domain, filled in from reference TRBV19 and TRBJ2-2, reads DGGITQSPKYLFRKEGQNVTLSCEQNLNHDAMYWYRQDPGQGLRLIYYSQIVNDFQKGDIAEGYSVSREKKESFPLTVTSAQKNPTAFYLCASSVDSRNTGELFFGEGSRLTVL.

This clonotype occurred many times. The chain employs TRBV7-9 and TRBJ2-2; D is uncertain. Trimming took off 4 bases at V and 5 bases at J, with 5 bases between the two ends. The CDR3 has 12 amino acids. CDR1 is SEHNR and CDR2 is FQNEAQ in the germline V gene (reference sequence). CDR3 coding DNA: TGTGCCAGCAGCTCACATACCGGGGAGCTGTTTTTT. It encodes CASSSHTGELFF.

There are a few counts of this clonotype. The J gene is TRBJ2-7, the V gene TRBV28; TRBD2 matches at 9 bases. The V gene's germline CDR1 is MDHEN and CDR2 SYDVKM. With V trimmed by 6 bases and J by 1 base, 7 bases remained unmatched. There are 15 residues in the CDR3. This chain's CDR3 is CASSPSLAGSYEQYF. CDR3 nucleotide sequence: TGTGCCAGCAGCCCCTCCCTAGCGGGATCCTACGAGCAGTACTTC.

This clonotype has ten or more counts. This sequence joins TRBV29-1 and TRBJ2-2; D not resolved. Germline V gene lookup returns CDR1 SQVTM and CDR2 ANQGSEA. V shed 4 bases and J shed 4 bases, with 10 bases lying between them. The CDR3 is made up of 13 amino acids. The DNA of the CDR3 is TGCAGCGTTGTTTTAGGGCCCACCGGGGAGCTGTTTTTT. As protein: CSVVLGPTGELFF.

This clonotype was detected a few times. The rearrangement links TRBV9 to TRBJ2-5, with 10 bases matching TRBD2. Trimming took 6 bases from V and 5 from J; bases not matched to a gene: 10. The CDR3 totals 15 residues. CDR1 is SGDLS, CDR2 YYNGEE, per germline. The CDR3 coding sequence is TGTGCCAGCACCAGGAGCGGGGGGGCCTGGGAGACCCAGTACTTC. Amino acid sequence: CASTRSGGAWETQYF.

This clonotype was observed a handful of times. CDR3 nucleotides: TGTGCCAGTAGAAGCGGGAGTAACACCGGGGAGCTGTTTTTT. Translation: CASRSGSNTGELFF. J is TRBJ2-2 and V is TRBV6-5; TRBD2 agrees at 8 bases. From germline, CDR1 is MNHEY and CDR2 SVGAGI. CDR3 size: 14 residues. V was clipped by 9 bases and J by 2 bases; unmatched bases: 5.

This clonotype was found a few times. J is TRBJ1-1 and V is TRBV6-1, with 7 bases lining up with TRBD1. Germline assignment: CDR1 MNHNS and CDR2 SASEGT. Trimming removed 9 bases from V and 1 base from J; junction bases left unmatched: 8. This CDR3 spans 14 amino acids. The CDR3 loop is CARKQGPPNTEAFF. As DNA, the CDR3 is TGTGCCAGAAAACAGGGGCCCCCGAACACTGAAGCTTTCTTT.

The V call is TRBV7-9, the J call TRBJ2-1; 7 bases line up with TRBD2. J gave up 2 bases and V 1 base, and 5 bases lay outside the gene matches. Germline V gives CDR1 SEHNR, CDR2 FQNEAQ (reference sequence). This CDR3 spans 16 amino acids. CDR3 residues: CASSLGGGIPYNEQFF. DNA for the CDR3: TGTGCCAGCAGCTTAGGGGGGGGTATTCCCTACAATGAGCAGTTCTTC.

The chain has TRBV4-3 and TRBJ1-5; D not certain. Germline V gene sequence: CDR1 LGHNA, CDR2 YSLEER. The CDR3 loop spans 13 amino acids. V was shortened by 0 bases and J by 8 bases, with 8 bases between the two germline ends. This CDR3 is CASSQEPGEPQHF. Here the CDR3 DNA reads TGCGCCAGCAGCCAAGAACCCGGTGAGCCCCAGCATTTT.

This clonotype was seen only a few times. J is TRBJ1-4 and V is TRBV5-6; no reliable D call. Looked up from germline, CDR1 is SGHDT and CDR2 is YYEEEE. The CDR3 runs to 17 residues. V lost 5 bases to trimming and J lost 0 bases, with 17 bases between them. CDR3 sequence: CASSSKPTRATNEKLFF. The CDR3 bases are TGTGCCAGCAGTTCCAAACCAACGCGGGCAACTAATGAAAAACTGTTTTTT.

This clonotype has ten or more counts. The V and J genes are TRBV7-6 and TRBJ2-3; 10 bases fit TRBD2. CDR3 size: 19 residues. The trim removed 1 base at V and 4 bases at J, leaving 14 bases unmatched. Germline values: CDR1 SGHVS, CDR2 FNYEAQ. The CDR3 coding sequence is TGTGCCAGCAGCTTAGATATCTTGGCTAGCGGGAGATATTCAGATACGCAGTATTTT. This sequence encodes CASSLDILASGRYSDTQYF.

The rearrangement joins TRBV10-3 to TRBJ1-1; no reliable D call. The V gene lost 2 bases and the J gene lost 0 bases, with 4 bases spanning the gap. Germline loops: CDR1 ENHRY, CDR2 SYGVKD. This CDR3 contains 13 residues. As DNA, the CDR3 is TGTGCCATCAGTGAGAGGGTGAACACTGAAGCTTTCTTT. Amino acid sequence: CAISERVNTEAFF.

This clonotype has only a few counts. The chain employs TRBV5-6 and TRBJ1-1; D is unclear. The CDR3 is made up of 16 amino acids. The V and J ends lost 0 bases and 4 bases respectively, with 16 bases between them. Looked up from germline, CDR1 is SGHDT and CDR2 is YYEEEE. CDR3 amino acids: CASSLARWRGGTEAFF. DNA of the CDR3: TGTGCCAGCAGCTTGGCCCGGTGGCGGGGTGGCACTGAAGCTTTCTTT.

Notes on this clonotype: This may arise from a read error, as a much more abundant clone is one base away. The CDR3 bases are TGTGCCAGCAGTTCGGTCAGGGGCACGAAGCCCCAGCATTTT. Amino acids: CASSSVRGTKPQHF. The J gene is TRBJ1-5, the V gene TRBV6-2 or TRBV6-3, with D possibly TRBD1 on 6 matching bases. The germline V gene has CDR1 MNHEY and CDR2 SVGEGT. The CDR3 is 14 residues long. V was pared by 4 bases and J by 8 bases, with 15 bases between.

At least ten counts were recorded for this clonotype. This CDR3 is CASGPDTDTDTQYF. DNA of the CDR3: TGTGCCAGCGGTCCGGACACCGACACAGATACGCAGTATTTT. The chain joins TRBV12-3 or TRBV12-4 to TRBJ2-3; maybe TRBD1 (5 bases). This CDR3 has 14 residues. Trimming took off 8 bases at V and 2 bases at J, with 14 bases between the two ends.

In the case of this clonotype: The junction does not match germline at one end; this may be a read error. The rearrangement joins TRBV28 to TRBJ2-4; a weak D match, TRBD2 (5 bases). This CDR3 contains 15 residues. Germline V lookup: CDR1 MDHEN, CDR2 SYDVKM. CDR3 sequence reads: CASSFRGVAKNTQYF. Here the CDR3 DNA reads TGTGCCAGCAGCTTTCGGGGAGTAGCCAAAAACACTCAGTACTTC.

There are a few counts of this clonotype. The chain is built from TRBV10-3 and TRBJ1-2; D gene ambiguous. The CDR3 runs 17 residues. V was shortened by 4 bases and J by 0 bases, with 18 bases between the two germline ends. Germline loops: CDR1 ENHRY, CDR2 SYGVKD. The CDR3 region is CAISGPLQNGANYGYTF. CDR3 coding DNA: TGTGCCATCAGTGGGCCGCTACAAAACGGAGCTAACTATGGCTACACCTTC.

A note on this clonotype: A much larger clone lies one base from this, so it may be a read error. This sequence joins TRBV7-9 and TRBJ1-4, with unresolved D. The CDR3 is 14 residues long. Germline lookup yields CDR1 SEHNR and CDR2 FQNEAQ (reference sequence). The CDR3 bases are TGTGCCAGCACCGCCATACTGAACCGTGAAAAACTGGTTTTT. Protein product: CASTAILNREKLVF.

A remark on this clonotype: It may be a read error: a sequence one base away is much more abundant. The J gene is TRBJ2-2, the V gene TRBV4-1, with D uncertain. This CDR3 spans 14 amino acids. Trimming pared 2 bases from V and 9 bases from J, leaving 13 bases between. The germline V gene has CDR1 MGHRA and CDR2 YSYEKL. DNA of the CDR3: TGCGCCAGCAGCCAAAATCTAAACGTACGGGAGCTGTTTTTT. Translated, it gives CASSQNLNVRELFF.

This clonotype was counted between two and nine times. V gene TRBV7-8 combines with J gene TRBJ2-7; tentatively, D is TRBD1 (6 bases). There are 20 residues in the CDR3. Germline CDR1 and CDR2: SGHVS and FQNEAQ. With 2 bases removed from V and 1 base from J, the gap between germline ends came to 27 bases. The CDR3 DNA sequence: TGTGCCAGCAGCTTAATACTGGGGGCGATTTCGCCTTCTGAGTCCTACGAGCAGTACTTC. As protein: CASSLILGAISPSESYEQYF.

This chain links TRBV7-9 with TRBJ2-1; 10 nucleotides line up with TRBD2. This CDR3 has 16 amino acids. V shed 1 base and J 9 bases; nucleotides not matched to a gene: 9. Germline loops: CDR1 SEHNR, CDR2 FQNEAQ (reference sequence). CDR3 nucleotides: TGTGCCAGCAGCTTAGGTTTATCTAGCGGGAGACTTGAGCAGTTCTTC. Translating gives CASSLGLSSGRLEQFF.

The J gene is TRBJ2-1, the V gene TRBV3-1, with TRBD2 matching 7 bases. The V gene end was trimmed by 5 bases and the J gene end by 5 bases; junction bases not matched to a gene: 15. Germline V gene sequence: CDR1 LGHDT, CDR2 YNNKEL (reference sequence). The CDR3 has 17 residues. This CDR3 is CASSSQGGGGSHNEQFF. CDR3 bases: TGTGCCAGCAGCTCACAAGGCGGCGGGGGTTCCCACAATGAGCAGTTCTTC.

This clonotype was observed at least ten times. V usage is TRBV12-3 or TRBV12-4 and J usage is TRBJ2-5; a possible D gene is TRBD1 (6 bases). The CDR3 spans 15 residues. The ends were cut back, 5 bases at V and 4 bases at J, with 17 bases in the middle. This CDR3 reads CASSQTTGSGETQYF. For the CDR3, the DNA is TGTGCCAGCAGTCAAACTACAGGGTCAGGAGAGACCCAGTACTTC.

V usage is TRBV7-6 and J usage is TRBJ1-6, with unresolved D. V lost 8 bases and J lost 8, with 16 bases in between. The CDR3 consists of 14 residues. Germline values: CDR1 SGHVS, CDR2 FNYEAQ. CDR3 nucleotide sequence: TGTGCCAGCGGCCTCAGTACGGCTTATTCACCCCTCCACTTT. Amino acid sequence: CASGLSTAYSPLHF.